This T cell receptor beta chain is from a study of blood T cell repertoires in COVID-19. The protocol was immunoSEQ multiplex PCR, while the TCRdb copy is restricted to in-frame clones and leaves out a portion. The sample has about 200,000 clones; over 85% are singletons. Across about two dozen US areas, participants ranged in age from 18 to 89 years. Participants' reported clinical history set cohort assignment. The CDR3 extends over 18 amino acids. V was clipped by 0 bases and J by 4 bases; unmatched bases: 13. The germline CDR1 and CDR2 sequences are SGHRS and YFSETQ. The receptor comes from a woman aged 30 to 39 with acute COVID-19. Sequenced input: PBMCs or T cells enriched from blood (not recorded which). V and J are TRBV5-1 and TRBJ2-1, with 7 bases identical to TRBD2. CDR3 DNA: TGCGCCAGCAGCTTGGCCACTGTCGGTGCTAGCGGATACAATGAGCAGTTCTTC. Translation gives CASSLATVGASGYNEQFF. Full variable domain (missing parts from reference TRBV5-1 and TRBJ2-1): KAGVTQTPRYLIKTRGQQVTLSCSPISGHRSVSWYQQTPGQGLQFLFEYFSETQRNKGNFPGRFSGRQFSNSRSEMNVSTLELGDSALYLCASSLATVGASGYNEQFFGPGTRLTVL.